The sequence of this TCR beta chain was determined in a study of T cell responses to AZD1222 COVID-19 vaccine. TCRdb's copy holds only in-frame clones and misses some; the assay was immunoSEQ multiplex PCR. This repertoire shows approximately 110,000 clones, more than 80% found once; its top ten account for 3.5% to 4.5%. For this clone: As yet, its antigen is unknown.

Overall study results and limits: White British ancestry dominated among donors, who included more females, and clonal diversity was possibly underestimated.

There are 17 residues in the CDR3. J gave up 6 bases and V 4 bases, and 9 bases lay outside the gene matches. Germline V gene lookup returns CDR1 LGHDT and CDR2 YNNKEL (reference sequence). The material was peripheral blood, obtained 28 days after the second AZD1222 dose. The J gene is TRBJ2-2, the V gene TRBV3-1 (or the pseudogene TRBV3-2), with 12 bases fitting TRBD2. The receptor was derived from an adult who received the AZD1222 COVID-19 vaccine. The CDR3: CASSPVQTSGGPGELFF. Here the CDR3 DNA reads TGTGCCAGCAGCCCGGTGCAGACTAGCGGGGGTCCCGGGGAGCTGTTTTTT.